A single sample gave rise to the 8 T cell receptor beta chains below, sequenced in a study of monozygotic twins with cystic fibrosis. Clones were sequenced by immunoSEQ multiplex PCR, and TCRdb holds only the in-frame ones, with some missing. This sample has 30,000 or so clones, with under 70% found just once. Specimen: blood. These receptors came from a girl under 18 with cystic fibrosis.

The chain is built from TRBV7-2 and TRBJ1-2; 8 bases agree with TRBD1. The junction had 4 bases not matched to a gene; V was cut back by 5 bases and J by 2 bases. This CDR3 comprises 14 residues. The V gene's germline CDR1 is SGHTA and CDR2 FQGNSA. The CDR3 loop is CASSTRTGNYGYTF. CDR3 coding DNA: TGTGCCAGCAGCACCCGGACAGGGAACTATGGCTACACCTTC.

J is TRBJ2-7 and V is TRBV7-9, with D possibly being TRBD1 or TRBD2 (6 bases each). The V gene lost 6 bases and the J gene lost 4 bases, with 16 bases spanning the gap. This CDR3 has 14 residues. Germline V lookup: CDR1 SEHNR, CDR2 FQNEAQ (reference sequence). The CDR3 sequence: CASRLSGGAYEQYF. The CDR3 DNA is TGTGCCAGCAGGTTATCCGGGGGCGCGTACGAGCAGTACTTC.

The genes are TRBV4-3 and TRBJ2-5, with a weak D call TRBD1 (6 bases). V gave up 0 bases and J gave up 5 bases, with 22 bases separating them. CDR3 length equals 18 residues. Germline lookup yields CDR1 LGHNA and CDR2 YSLEER. The DNA of the CDR3 is TGCGCCAGCAGCCAAGACCTCCCGTTGGGGGCGCATAGGGAGACCCAGTACTTC. This codes for CASSQDLPLGAHRETQYF.

This clone was counted once. The chain employs TRBV30 and TRBJ2-4; D is unresolved. In germline, CDR1 is GTSNPN, CDR2 SVGIG (reference sequence). V dropped 8 bases and J dropped 6 bases, with 14 bases sitting between them. The CDR3 totals 12 residues. The CDR3 is CAGTESSNIQYF. The CDR3 nucleotides are TGTGCCGGCACAGAATCCTCAAACATTCAGTACTTC.

The chain is built from TRBV6-6 and TRBJ2-4, with D unclear. Between the trimmed V and J ends, which lost 6 bases and 2 bases, there was a span of 14 bases. The CDR3 spans 15 residues. CDR1 and CDR2 (germline): MNHNY, SVGAGI (reference sequence). As DNA, the CDR3 is TGTGCCAGCAGCAAGAACCGCCTGTCCAAAAACATTCAGTACTTC. As protein: CASSKNRLSKNIQYF.

The gene calls are TRBV5-4 and TRBJ2-3; D is tentatively TRBD1 or TRBD2 (6 bases each). Trimming shortened V by 5 bases and J by 4 bases, and 14 bases separated the two germline ends. Germline lookup yields CDR1 SGHNT and CDR2 YYREEE (reference sequence). CDR3 size: 14 residues. The CDR3 is CASRRVGGADTQYF. CDR3 bases: TGTGCCAGCAGGCGGGTGGGGGGCGCAGATACGCAGTATTTT. The variable domain in full, completed from reference TRBV5-4 and TRBJ2-3, reads ETGVTQSPTHLIKTRGQQVTLRCSSQSGHNTVSWYQQALGQGPQFIFQYYREEENGRGNFPPRFSGLQFPNYSSELNVNALELDDSALYLCASRRVGGADTQYFGPGTRLTVL.

The sample holds a few counts of this clone. V gene TRBV9 combines with J gene TRBJ2-1; 9 bases are shared with TRBD2. This CDR3 region has 14 residues. The germline V gene encodes CDR1 SGDLS and CDR2 YYNGEE. J lost 9 bases, V lost 0 bases, and 4 bases had no gene match. CDR3 nucleotides: TGTGCCAGCAGCGTAGGCGGGAGGGCCTCTGAGCAGTTCTTC. It specifies CASSVGGRASEQFF.

V usage is TRBV15 and J usage is TRBJ2-5; 7 bases align to TRBD1. This CDR3 spans 16 amino acids. Germline trimming cut 2 bases from V and 3 bases from J; bases unmatched to any gene: 9. The germline V gene has CDR1 LNHNV and CDR2 YYDKDF (reference sequence). In nucleotides, the CDR3 is TGTGCCACCAGCAGAACCATAGACAGGGCGAAAGAGACCCAGTACTTC. Encoded protein: CATSRTIDRAKETQYF.